This paragraph reports one TCR beta chain. Its antigen is currently unknown. The CDR3 runs 12 residues. Germline lookup yields CDR1 SGHRS and CDR2 YFSETQ. TCRdb reprocessed the 5' RACE reads, keeping one entry per CDR3 protein, no DNA. This table holds hundreds of thousands of distinct CDR3 sequences. This specimen belongs to a study of T cells expressing NK-cell markers. Study background: Repertoire data for TCR beta were derived from sorted T cells (CD3+CD56+NKG2C+, CD3+CD56+NKG2C- and CD3+CD56-NKG2C+).

Study outcomes and limitations: Dominant NKG2C+ clonotypes in a handful of donors made up about 1.0-7.0% of CD8+ T cells. In a handful of donors, dominant clonotypes made up 28.3-60.1% of CD3+CD56-NKG2C+ cells.

Sequencing input: blood T cells: a sorted CD56 or NKG2C T cell subset, CD4+ or CD8+ T cells, or bulk PBMC T cells (not recorded which). The V and J genes are TRBV5-1 and TRBJ2-1; no DNA is available, so the TRBD1 call from TCRdb remains unchecked. The TCR originated in a man aged 18-30 years in good health. The CDR3 sequence: CASRGPSLEQFF.